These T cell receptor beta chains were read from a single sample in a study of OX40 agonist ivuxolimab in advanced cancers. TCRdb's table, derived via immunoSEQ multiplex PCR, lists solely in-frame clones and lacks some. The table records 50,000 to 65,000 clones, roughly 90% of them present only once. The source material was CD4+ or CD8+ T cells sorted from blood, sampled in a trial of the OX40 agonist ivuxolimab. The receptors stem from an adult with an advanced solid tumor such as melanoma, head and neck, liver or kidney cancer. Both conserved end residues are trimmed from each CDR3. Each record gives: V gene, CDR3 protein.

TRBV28	ASSFQGRLF
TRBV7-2	ASRVGGGPYEQY
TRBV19	ASSMGDRGRNQPQH
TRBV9	ASSVAVSGLADTQY
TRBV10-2	ASSEPGLNTEAF
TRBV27	ASSPRDRGRTSNYGYT
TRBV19	ASSRRTGDHSNQPQH
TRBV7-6	ASSLGGPRAGRNSPLH
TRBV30	AWTGNYGYT
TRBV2	ASSEGGFNSPLH
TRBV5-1	ASSPTSAGNTGELF
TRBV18	ASSQGQGDGYT
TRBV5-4	ASSVYRGAGANVLT
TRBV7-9	ASSRGLAGGNEQF
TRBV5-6	ASSFAGQGGGDTQY
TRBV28	ASRHPGANVLT
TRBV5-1	ASSLGDRYEQY
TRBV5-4	ASSPARQGWRETQY
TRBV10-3	AIMDSGTTGELF
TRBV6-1	ASNLSYEQY
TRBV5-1	ASSLESTDTQY
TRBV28	ASSPTQGVVSGANVLT
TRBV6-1	ASSEMDRGLEQY
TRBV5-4	ASSRSDRVSQY
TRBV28	ASSLVWGGQREGNQPQH
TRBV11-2	ASSTSPRDSVYGYT
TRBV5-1	ASSLAQGWETQY
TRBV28	ASSWGTSSYNSPLH
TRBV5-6	ASSVLRSNEQF
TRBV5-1	ASSFGQGAPTGELF
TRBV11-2	ASSRQGGVTEAF
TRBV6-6	ASSRTLTSYNEQF
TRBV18	ASSPRRGGANYGYT